This entry lists 26 T cell receptor beta chains sequenced from one sample in a study of Graves' ophthalmopathy and Graves' hyperthyroidism. RNA transcripts provided the template for amplifying TCR beta CDR3 regions. RT-PCR in the first round used HTBI primers; a second-round multiplex PCR followed. TCRdb reanalysed the multiplex PCR reads using MiXCR and keeps one entry per CDR3 protein. The sample gives 300,000 to 450,000 distinct CDR3 sequences, approximately 18% of which show up once; 2% to 3% is in the top ten. Sequenced input: peripheral blood. Source of these receptors: an adult woman with stable Graves' hyperthyroidism.

The sample holds many counts of this clonotype. This chain links TRBV7-8 with TRBJ2-5, with unresolved D. The V gene's germline CDR1 is SGHVS and CDR2 FQNEAQ. The CDR3 consists of 11 residues. Between the trimmed V and J ends, which lost 8 bases and 5 bases, there was a span of 9 bases. As DNA, the CDR3 is TGTGCCAGCCGGTTCGACGAGACCCAGTACTTC. This codes for CASRFDETQYF.

The sample holds a few counts of this clonotype. The CDR3 bases are TGTGCCACCAGCAGAGATTTCTCTGAGCCCCAGCATTTT. Protein product: CATSRDFSEPQHF. V gene TRBV15 combines with J gene TRBJ1-5; D is unclear. This CDR3 spans 13 amino acids. The V gene's germline CDR1 is LNHNV and CDR2 YYDKDF (reference sequence). The V and J ends lost 0 bases and 8 bases respectively, with 8 bases between them.

This clonotype was recorded a few times. This sequence joins TRBV5-1 and TRBJ1-1, with D unclear. Trimming shortened V by 0 bases and J by 5 bases, and 26 bases separated the two germline ends. Germline assignment: CDR1 SGHRS and CDR2 YFSETQ. The CDR3 runs to 19 residues. CDR3 in amino acids: CASSLDLLGSGSEITEAFF. CDR3 sequence (DNA): TGCGCCAGCAGCTTGGACCTCCTGGGGAGCGGGTCGGAGATAACTGAAGCTTTCTTT.

The chain carries TRBV6-1 and TRBJ1-1; D is undetermined. Between the trimmed V and J ends, which lost 5 bases and 4 bases, there was a span of 8 bases. CDR3 size: 12 residues. CDR1 is MNHNS, CDR2 SASEGT, per germline. CDR3 coding DNA: TGTGCCAGCAGTTCGGCGGCCACTGAAGCTTTCTTT. Translating gives CASSSAATEAFF.

This clonotype came up many times. The chain recombines TRBV28 with TRBJ2-7; 8 nucleotides line up with TRBD1. The CDR3 covers 18 residues. CDR1 is MDHEN and CDR2 is SYDVKM in the germline V gene. The V segment lost 6 bases and the J segment 3 bases; nucleotides outside the gene matches: 19. The CDR3: CASRRWILHRGLGYEQYF. DNA for the CDR3: TGTGCCAGCAGACGTTGGATCTTACACAGGGGGTTAGGCTACGAGCAGTACTTC.

In this sample, this clonotype turned up many times. One junction end does not reproduce the germline sequence, and a read error may be involved. The J gene is TRBJ2-7, the V gene TRBV4-1; D is perhaps TRBD1 or TRBD2 (5 bases each). Germline CDR1 and CDR2: MGHRA and YSYEKL. The CDR3 runs to 15 residues. For the CDR3, the DNA is TGCGCCAGCAGCCTAGGGGACGCGGCGTCCTCCGAGCAGTACTTC. It is translated as CASSLGDAASSEQYF.

This clonotype was observed many times. A much larger clone sits a single nucleotide away, making a read error possible. The chain employs TRBV2 and TRBJ2-5; D possibly corresponds to TRBD1 (8 bases). The CDR3 length is 15 residues. Germline V gene data show CDR1 as SNHLY and CDR2 as FYNNEI. CDR3 bases: TGTGCCAGCAGCGGACGGACAGGGAGGGAAGAGACCAAGTACTTC. Amino acids: CASSGRTGREETKYF.

This clonotype was seen more than once but under ten times. This sequence may be a read error, since a much larger clone differs from it by one base. CDR3 in DNA: TGTGCCAGCAGCCCCCAAGGGACAGGGGACTACGGGCAGTACTTC. Translating it yields CASSPQGTGDYGQYF. The chain employs TRBV9 and TRBJ2-7; 10 bases match TRBD1. CDR3 size: 15 residues. The germline V gene encodes CDR1 SGDLS and CDR2 YYNGEE.

This clonotype was picked up many times. The chain combines TRBV7-9 with TRBJ2-5, with D uncertain. The germline CDR1 and CDR2 sequences are SEHNR and FQNEAQ (reference sequence). CDR3 length: 12 amino acids. V shed 5 bases and J shed 5 bases, with 9 bases lying between them. The CDR3 here is CASSRSRETQYF. In nucleotides, the CDR3 is TGTGCCAGCAGCAGATCAAGGGAGACCCAGTACTTC.

This clonotype was picked up many times. The rearrangement links TRBV12-3 or TRBV12-4 to TRBJ1-3, with D possibly being TRBD1 (6 bases). The V end lost 3 bases, the J end lost 6 bases, and 18 bases lay between the germline ends. The CDR3 extends over 16 amino acids. Here the CDR3 DNA reads TGTGCCAGCAGTTTCACGCAACAGGGTTATGAAAACACCATATATTTT. This translates into CASSFTQQGYENTIYF.

The sample holds many counts of this clonotype. This rearrangement joins TRBV28 to TRBJ1-1, with a possible D match to TRBD1 (6 bases). This CDR3 contains 17 residues. Between the trimmed V and J ends, which lost 3 bases and 1 base, there was a span of 18 bases. The germline V gene encodes CDR1 MDHEN and CDR2 SYDVKM. In DNA, the CDR3 is TGTGCCAGCAGTTTTTCGGACAGCCTCGATCCGAACACTGAAGCTTTCTTT. This sequence encodes CASSFSDSLDPNTEAFF.

This clonotype was seen at least ten times. The rearrangement uses TRBV6-1 and TRBJ2-7; 9 nucleotides align to TRBD2. CDR3 length: 15 amino acids. The trim removed 3 bases at V and 0 bases at J, leaving 3 bases unmatched. Germline lookup yields CDR1 MNHNS and CDR2 SASEGT. The CDR3 is CASSESSGISYEQYF. The CDR3 DNA reads as TGTGCCAGCAGTGAGTCTAGCGGGATCTCCTACGAGCAGTACTTC.

This clonotype was recorded many times. The chain has TRBV20-1 and TRBJ2-4; possibly TRBD1 or TRBD2 for D (5 bases each). Germline lookup yields CDR1 DFQATT and CDR2 SNEGSKA (reference sequence). This CDR3 has 14 amino acids. V lost 3 bases, J lost 0 bases, and 9 bases lay in between. CDR3: CSASGAIAKNIQYF. In DNA form, the CDR3 reads TGCAGTGCTAGCGGGGCAATAGCCAAAAACATTCAGTACTTC.

The DNA of the CDR3 is TGTGCCAGCTTACTAGCGGGACAAGAGACCCAGTACTTC. This sequence encodes CASLLAGQETQYF. The chain is built from TRBV28 and TRBJ2-5, with TRBD2 identical over 10 bases. The CDR3 is 13 amino acids. With V trimmed by 8 bases and J by 2 bases, 2 bases remained unmatched. Germline V gene lookup returns CDR1 MDHEN and CDR2 SYDVKM. Using reference TRBV28 and TRBJ2-5 for the parts outside the CDR3, the full variable domain is DVKVTQSSRYLVKRTGEKVFLECVQDMDHENMFWYRQDPGLGLRLIYFSYDVKMKEKGDIPEGYSVSREKKERFSLILESASTNQTSMYLCASLLAGQETQYFGPGTRLLVL.

This clonotype came up many times. This chain connects TRBV20-1 to TRBJ1-5; D is perhaps TRBD1 (5 bases). Germline assignment: CDR1 DFQATT and CDR2 SNEGSKA (reference sequence). This CDR3 has 13 residues. The V and J ends lost 2 bases and 7 bases respectively, with 12 bases between them. CDR3 nucleotides: TGCAGTGCTAGAAGGGTGAGGGACCAGCCCCAGCATTTT. It specifies CSARRVRDQPQHF.

In its sample, this clonotype was seen many times. V gene TRBV28 combines with J gene TRBJ1-5; D gene unclear. Germline V gives CDR1 MDHEN, CDR2 SYDVKM. CDR3 length: 12 amino acids. V lost 4 bases, J lost 6 bases, and 7 bases lay in between. In DNA form, the CDR3 reads TGTGCCAGCAGTTCGGTGAGTCAGCCCCAGCATTTT. It yields the protein CASSSVSQPQHF.

This clonotype was picked up many times. The chain uses TRBV20-1 and TRBJ1-3; the D is unclear. Germline values: CDR1 DFQATT, CDR2 SNEGSKA (reference sequence). V dropped 6 bases and J dropped 0 bases, with 3 bases sitting between them. This CDR3 is built from 11 residues. The CDR3 is CSAYSGNTIYF. CDR3 DNA: TGCAGTGCGTACTCTGGAAACACCATATATTTT.

This chain connects TRBV20-1 to TRBJ1-1; 7 nucleotides line up with TRBD1. The CDR3 runs 15 residues. J lost 1 base, V lost 2 bases, and 7 bases had no gene match. Germline-derived CDR1 and CDR2 are DFQATT and SNEGSKA (reference sequence). The CDR3 loop reads CSARTLRGRNTEAFF. Here the CDR3 DNA reads TGCAGTGCTAGAACGCTCAGGGGGAGGAACACTGAAGCTTTCTTT.

V usage is TRBV28 and J usage is TRBJ1-1; no clear D gene. Germline CDR1 is MDHEN and CDR2 is SYDVKM. Trimming pared 10 bases from V and 8 bases from J, leaving 11 bases between. This CDR3 contains 10 residues. The CDR3: CATGEEEAFF. CDR3 nucleotides: TGTGCCACCGGAGAGGAGGAAGCTTTCTTT. Supplemented by reference TRBV28 and TRBJ1-1, the full variable domain reads DVKVTQSSRYLVKRTGEKVFLECVQDMDHENMFWYRQDPGLGLRLIYFSYDVKMKEKGDIPEGYSVSREKKERFSLILESASTNQTSMYLCATGEEEAFFGQGTRLTVV.

The J gene is TRBJ1-1, the V gene TRBV6-5; D might be TRBD1 (5 bases). This CDR3 contains 16 residues. Germline lookup yields CDR1 MNHEY and CDR2 SVGAGI. V was cut by 2 bases and J by 0 bases, with 13 bases left in between. This CDR3 is CASSYELWGMNTEAFF. CDR3 in DNA: TGTGCCAGCAGTTACGAGTTGTGGGGCATGAACACTGAAGCTTTCTTT.

This clonotype was picked up many times. The chain couples TRBV7-2 to TRBJ2-1; 8 positions match TRBD2. The V gene end was trimmed by 2 bases and the J gene end by 1 base; junction bases not matched to a gene: 4. This CDR3 is built from 16 residues. The germline V gene encodes CDR1 SGHTA and CDR2 FQGNSA. CDR3 in DNA: TGTGCCAGCAGCTTAAGTAGCGGGATGTCCTACAATGAGCAGTTCTTC. It yields the protein CASSLSSGMSYNEQFF. Full variable domain (outside the CDR3, taken from reference TRBV7-2 and TRBJ2-1): GAGVSQSPSNKVTEKGKDVELRCDPISGHTALYWYRQSLGQGLEFLIYFQGNSAPDKSGLPSDRFSAERTGGSVSTLTIQRTQQEDSAVYLCASSLSSGMSYNEQFFGPGTRLTVL.

This clonotype was picked up a small number of times. The V call is TRBV18, the J call TRBJ2-7, with a possible D match to TRBD1 (6 bases). The germline gives CDR1 KGHSH, CDR2 LQKENI. This CDR3 region has 15 residues. V lost 3 bases, J lost 4 bases, and 16 bases lay in between. In DNA form, the CDR3 reads TGTGCCAGCTCACCTACAGGGTTCTCCAGATACGAGCAGTACTTC. Protein sequence: CASSPTGFSRYEQYF.

This clonotype was seen at least ten times. The CDR3 region is CASSFVLAGINTGELFF. CDR3 nucleotides: TGTGCCAGCAGTTTTGTACTAGCGGGTATCAACACCGGGGAGCTGTTTTTT. The chain combines TRBV12-3 or TRBV12-4 with TRBJ2-2; 9 bases are a match to TRBD2. CDR3 length: 17 amino acids. Trimming took 3 bases from V and 2 from J; bases not matched to a gene: 7.

The sample holds many counts of this clonotype. The rearrangement joins TRBV28 to TRBJ1-1; D call uncertain. The CDR3 covers 16 residues. Trimming took 3 bases from V and 2 from J, leaving 16 bases between them. The germline V gene encodes CDR1 MDHEN and CDR2 SYDVKM. The CDR3 bases are TGTGCCAGCAGTTTCAGGTCCCGCGGGAACAACACTGAAGCTTTCTTT. It encodes CASSFRSRGNNTEAFF.

This clonotype was observed a handful of times. Possible read error: a much larger clone is one base away. This chain connects TRBV7-2 to TRBJ2-5, with TRBD2 matching over 10 bases. The CDR3 is made up of 15 amino acids. Germline V gene data show CDR1 as SGHTA and CDR2 as FQGNSA. Written as DNA, the CDR3 is TGTGCCAGCAGCTTTCTAGCGGGAGTAGGAGAGACCAAGTACTTC. Protein: CASSFLAGVGETKYF.

This clonotype was counted ten times or more. J is TRBJ2-7 and V is TRBV4-1; 8 bases agree with TRBD2. The V and J ends lost 3 bases and 2 bases, in that order; junction bases with no gene match: 9. CDR1 is MGHRA and CDR2 is YSYEKL in the germline V gene. CDR3 length: 16 amino acids. CDR3 in amino acids: CASSHGGTSGTYEQYF. The CDR3 DNA follows: TGCGCCAGCAGCCATGGGGGCACTAGCGGAACCTACGAGCAGTACTTC.